What follows are 11 T cell receptor beta chains derived from one specimen sequenced in a study of blood T cell repertoires in COVID-19. Profiling relied on immunoSEQ multiplex PCR, and the TCRdb table lists in-frame clones only, not all of them. The data contain roughly 68,000 clones, more than 60% of them seen just once; the ten biggest clones take up around a tenth. Sequencing was done on a sample of peripheral blood. The receptors come from a woman aged 50 to 60 with acute or convalescent COVID-19.

This clone appeared a few times. This rearrangement joins TRBV2 to TRBJ1-3; perhaps TRBD1 as D (5 bases). Germline lookup yields CDR1 SNHLY and CDR2 FYNNEI. The CDR3 is made up of 15 amino acids. The V and J ends lost 1 base and 0 bases respectively, with 7 bases between them. CDR3 nucleotide sequence: TGTGCCAGCAGTGAAGGGGGCAGCTCTGGAAACACCATATATTTT. Translating it yields CASSEGGSSGNTIYF.

This clone was seen more than once but under ten times. V and J are TRBV5-1 and TRBJ2-7; weak D call: TRBD2 (6 bases). CDR1 and CDR2 (germline): SGHRS, YFSETQ. This CDR3 contains 20 residues. The V gene lost 4 bases and the J gene lost 0 bases, with 29 bases spanning the gap. CDR3 nucleotide sequence: TGCGCCAGCAGCCGCTTGCCCGGGGAGTCCTCTAGCGCTTTCTCCTACGAGCAGTACTTC. This codes for CASSRLPGESSSAFSYEQYF.

The CDR3 is CASSLPGSSLDEQYF. The CDR3 nucleotides are TGTGCCAGCAGCTTACCCGGGTCGTCCCTCGACGAGCAGTACTTC. The rearrangement uses TRBV5-5 and TRBJ2-7, with D unclear. V lost 2 bases and J 5 bases, leaving 17 bases between the germline ends. Germline CDR1 SGHKS, CDR2 YYEKEE (reference sequence). This CDR3 comprises 15 residues.

The chain is built from TRBV18 and TRBJ1-6, with 10 nucleotides matching TRBD1. This CDR3 has 16 residues. The V and J ends lost 1 base and 10 bases, in that order; junction bases with no gene match: 7. The germline gives CDR1 KGHSH, CDR2 LQKENI. The CDR3 sequence: CASSPLTGGVGSPLHF. DNA of the CDR3: TGTGCCAGCTCACCACTGACAGGGGGCGTCGGATCACCCCTCCACTTT.

The V gene is TRBV7-2, the J gene TRBJ2-5; no firm D call. CDR1 and CDR2 from the germline V gene are SGHTA and FQGNSA. CDR3 size: 13 residues. Trimming left V 1 base short and J 3 bases short, with 6 bases between. The CDR3 region is CASSLETEETQYF. CDR3 DNA sequence: TGTGCCAGCAGCTTAGAGACTGAAGAGACCCAGTACTTC.

V gene TRBV20-1 combines with J gene TRBJ1-1; TRBD1 is a possible D gene (5 bases). The germline V gene encodes CDR1 DFQATT and CDR2 SNEGSKA (reference sequence). V was cut by 6 bases and J by 5 bases, with 10 bases left in between. This CDR3 contains 11 residues. CDR3 loop: CSAQGRTEAFF. For the CDR3, the DNA is TGCAGTGCCCAGGGAAGAACTGAAGCTTTCTTT.

This sequence joins TRBV7-6 and TRBJ2-7, with 8 bases identical to TRBD1. V gave up 3 bases and J gave up 2 bases; unmatched junction bases: 3. Per germline, CDR1 SGHVS and CDR2 FNYEAQ. CDR3 size: 14 residues. The DNA of the CDR3 is TGTGCCAGCAGCTTGACAGGGGATACCTACGAGCAGTACTTC. It is translated as CASSLTGDTYEQYF.

The rearrangement links TRBV29-1 to TRBJ1-2, with no clear D. The CDR3 runs 12 residues. V was cut by 4 bases and J by 6 bases, with 12 bases left in between. Germline V gives CDR1 SQVTM, CDR2 ANQGSEA. DNA for the CDR3: TGCAGCGTTGCGTCCGGTCTCGATGGCTACACCTTC. Translating gives CSVASGLDGYTF. Using reference TRBV29-1 and TRBJ1-2 for the parts outside the CDR3, the full variable domain is SAVISQKPSRDICQRGTSLTIQCQVDSQVTMMFWYRQQPGQSLTLIATANQGSEATYESGFVIDKFPISRPNLTFSTLTVSNMSPEDSSIYLCSVASGLDGYTFGSGTRLTVV.

This rearrangement joins TRBV30 to TRBJ1-1; D may be TRBD1 (6 bases). CDR1 and CDR2 (germline): GTSNPN, SVGIG (reference sequence). Trimming took 8 bases from V and 1 from J, leaving 11 bases between them. The CDR3 totals 12 residues. CDR3 in amino acids: CAQDRTNTEAFF. CDR3 coding DNA: TGTGCCCAAGACAGGACGAACACTGAAGCTTTCTTT.

The V gene is TRBV2, the J gene TRBJ2-5; 12 bases are shared with TRBD2. CDR1 and CDR2 from the germline V gene are SNHLY and FYNNEI. The length of the CDR3 is 15 residues. The V and J ends lost 4 bases and 5 bases, in that order; junction bases with no gene match: 5. The DNA for the CDR3 is TGTGCCAGCAGTGTGGCTAGCGGGAGGGGGGAGACCCAGTACTTC. This gives the protein CASSVASGRGETQYF.

The chain couples TRBV12-3 or TRBV12-4 to TRBJ2-7; 7 bases match TRBD2. This CDR3 contains 13 residues. V lost 7 bases to trimming and J lost 7 bases; unmatched junction nucleotides: 10. In nucleotides, the CDR3 is TGTGCCAGCACTGGGAGGGCCTGGGGAGAGCAGTACTTC. It is translated as CASTGRAWGEQYF.